In this sample, the clone carrying this TCR beta chain turned up once. What it binds is unknown. Healthy donors had no documented immune events, such as infections, while sampled. The sample belongs to a study of identifying expanded T cells in peripheral blood. The study's findings and limits: Technical replicates showed around 1.1 changed clones; around 2 weeks about 16.4; four weeks 19. Clone count variance between approximately two-week samples rose with total template count.

Sequencing used immunoSEQ multiplex PCR; TCRdb keeps in-frame clones, though not all of them. This repertoire shows about 80,000 clones, 88% found once; its top ten account for roughly 19%. The CDR3 has 14 residues. Trimming shortened V by 0 bases and J by 0 bases, and 6 bases separated the two germline ends. CDR1 SGHRS and CDR2 YFSETQ come from the germline V gene. The V call is TRBV5-1, the J call TRBJ1-2, with D unresolved. The receptor was isolated from a person between 18 and 70 years old in good health. The sample consisted of blood. DNA of the CDR3: TGCGCCAGCAGCTTGGACAGCCCTAACTATGGCTACACCTTC. It codes for CASSLDSPNYGYTF.